The 14 T cell receptor beta chains listed next were all sequenced from one sample in a study of OX40 agonist ivuxolimab in advanced cancers. Sequenced by immunoSEQ multiplex PCR; TCRdb stores in-frame clones only, minus some. The profile covers approximately 76,000 clones, with 75% to 90% appearing a single time and approximately 5.5% taken by the ten largest. Sequenced here: CD4+ or CD8+ T cells sorted from blood, sampled in a trial of the OX40 agonist ivuxolimab. The receptor set was obtained from an adult with an advanced solid tumor such as melanoma, head and neck, liver or kidney cancer.

The chain has TRBV19 and TRBJ2-3; 10 positions agree with TRBD2. V was pared by 6 bases and J by 2 bases, with 5 bases of the junction left unmatched. The CDR3 spans 15 residues. Germline CDR1 is LNHDA and CDR2 is SQIVND (reference sequence). CDR3 loop: CASRGLAWDTDTQYF. In DNA, the CDR3 is TGTGCCAGTAGGGGACTAGCGTGGGACACAGATACGCAGTATTTT.

This rearrangement joins TRBV11-2 to TRBJ2-5; 10 bases fit TRBD2. The V gene's germline CDR1 is SGHAT and CDR2 FQNNGV. The CDR3 is 17 residues long. V shed 6 bases and J 5 bases; nucleotides not matched to a gene: 15. CDR3 loop: CASRIKGSGRAGETQYF. CDR3 nucleotides: TGTGCCAGCAGAATCAAGGGGAGCGGGAGGGCCGGGGAGACCCAGTACTTC.

The V and J genes are TRBV19 and TRBJ2-1; possibly TRBD2 for D (6 bases). This CDR3 contains 13 residues. V lost 1 base to trimming and J lost 9 bases, with 10 bases between them. Germline lookup yields CDR1 LNHDA and CDR2 SQIVND (reference sequence). The CDR3 coding sequence is TGTGCCAGTAGTATAGCCCGGGAGCTTGAGCAGTTCTTC. Protein sequence: CASSIARELEQFF.

Written as DNA, the CDR3 is TGCGCCAGCAGCTTGCTGTCGGGAGAGGTCTACAATGAGCAGTTCTTC. Amino acid sequence: CASSLLSGEVYNEQFF. V and J are TRBV5-1 and TRBJ2-1; the D gene is possibly TRBD2 (6 bases). Per the germline V gene, CDR1 is SGHRS and CDR2 is YFSETQ. There are 16 residues in the CDR3. V shed 1 base and J shed 3 bases, with 14 bases lying between them.

The chain couples TRBV6-6 to TRBJ2-7, with no clear D. This CDR3 has 14 residues. Trimming cost V 6 bases and J 1 base, with 13 bases left between them. CDR1 is MNHNY and CDR2 is SVGAGI in the germline V gene (reference sequence). Here the CDR3 reads CASSKGPTSYEQYF. In DNA form, the CDR3 reads TGTGCCAGCAGCAAAGGACCAACATCCTACGAGCAGTACTTC.

The rearrangement joins TRBV6-6 to TRBJ1-1; D ambiguous. This CDR3 is built from 13 residues. Germline CDR1 and CDR2: MNHNY and SVGAGI (reference sequence). Trimming cost V 6 bases and J 1 base, with 9 bases left between them. CDR3 sequence: CASRQEGNTEAFF. Here the CDR3 DNA reads TGTGCCAGCAGGCAAGAGGGGAACACTGAAGCTTTCTTT.

V and J are TRBV10-2 and TRBJ2-2; no reliable D call. Germline loops: CDR1 WSHSY, CDR2 SAAADI. V shed 4 bases and J shed 4 bases, with 4 bases lying between them. The CDR3 is made up of 12 amino acids. CDR3 loop: CASSAGTGELFF. CDR3 sequence (DNA): TGCGCCAGCAGTGCCGGCACCGGGGAGCTGTTTTTT.

The V gene is TRBV9, the J gene TRBJ1-4; possibly TRBD1 for D (5 bases). The CDR3 is made up of 14 amino acids. Trimming stripped 7 bases from V and 4 bases from J, with 14 bases between. The germline V gene has CDR1 SGDLS and CDR2 YYNGEE. The CDR3 here is CASGRRGGNEKLFF. CDR3 nucleotide sequence: TGTGCCAGCGGCCGAAGGGGCGGTAATGAAAAACTGTTTTTT. Based on the CDR3 plus reference TRBV9 and TRBJ1-4, the full variable domain is DSGVTQTPKHLITATGQRVTLRCSPRSGDLSVYWYQQSLDQGLQFLIQYYNGEERAKGNILERFSAQQFPDLHSELNLSSLELGDSALYFCASGRRGGNEKLFFGSGTQLSVL.

The J gene is TRBJ2-5, the V gene TRBV12-5, with TRBD1 matching 7 bases. The J segment lost 3 bases and the V segment lost 2 bases, leaving 18 bases of the junction unmatched. The germline gives CDR1 LGHNT, CDR2 FRNRAP. The CDR3 covers 19 residues. CDR3: CASGLNRDSLSRLKETQYF. CDR3 nucleotide sequence: TGTGCTAGTGGTTTGAACCGGGACAGCCTGTCTCGCCTGAAAGAGACCCAGTACTTC.

The chain couples TRBV11-3 to TRBJ1-3, with 7 positions matching TRBD1. Germline lookup yields CDR1 SGHNT and CDR2 YENEEA. J gave up 0 bases and V 5 bases, and 10 bases lay outside the gene matches. There are 17 residues in the CDR3. In nucleotides, the CDR3 is TGTGCCAGCAGCACCAGACAGGGAGTCCCCTCTGGAAACACCATATATTTT. It is translated as CASSTRQGVPSGNTIYF.

The gene calls are TRBV10-3 and TRBJ2-5; unclear D gene. The DNA end favors TRBJ2-7, so the J call may be wrong. There are 11 residues in the CDR3. The V gene's germline CDR1 is ENHRY and CDR2 SYGVKD. The CDR3 protein is CAISGGSEQYF. For the CDR3, the DNA is TGTGCCATCAGTGGAGGAAGCGAGCAGTACTTC.

The chain couples TRBV11-3 to TRBJ2-7; D remains ambiguous. The CDR3 runs 9 residues. Trimming pared 6 bases from V and 4 bases from J, leaving 1 base between. Germline values: CDR1 SGHNT, CDR2 YENEEA. The CDR3 loop is CASRYEQYF. CDR3 DNA sequence: TGTGCCAGCAGATACGAGCAGTACTTC.

The chain combines TRBV7-9 with TRBJ2-3; D is possibly TRBD1 (5 bases). Looked up from germline, CDR1 is SEHNR and CDR2 is FQNEAQ (reference sequence). The CDR3 extends over 14 amino acids. V lost 3 bases, J lost 3 bases, and 10 bases lay in between. DNA of the CDR3: TGTGCCAGCAGCTTTCAGGGTAGGACAGATACGCAGTATTTT. Its protein is CASSFQGRTDTQYF.

V gene TRBV12-2 combines with J gene TRBJ1-5; TRBD1 is the table's D call and was not checked against the DNA. TRBV12-2 is annotated as a pseudogene. This CDR3 is 16 amino acids long. In nucleotides, the CDR3 is TGTGCAAGTCGCTTAGCGGGACAGTTTTTCAATCAGCCCCAGCATTTT. This sequence encodes CASRLAGQFFNQPQHF.